The 18 T cell receptor beta chains below all came from one sample that was sequenced in a study of CD4 T cells in relation to SARS-CoV-2 and coronaviruses (dated by TCRdb to the early 2020s). CD4+ T cells from unexposed donors were collected before the COVID-19 pandemic (2011-2018). After more than nine days of culture, CD4+ T cells were isolated with the EasySep CD4+ T cell isolation kit. The antigens these receptors bind are not known. Libraries were made using the immunoSEQ multiplex PCR assay. Sourced from immuneACCESS, this table was stored by TCRdb with only in-frame sequences that have V and J called. A share of the clones is absent; for the studies checked, an unresolved V gene accounts for under half, and the remainder has no known explanation. This sample gives tens of thousands of clones in total; 73% of them show up just once. The leading ten clones occupy roughly 21% of the sample. Sequencing was carried out using CD4+ T cells from PBMCs, cultured in vitro. The origin of the receptors is a human donor in good health.

The chain joins TRBV5-5 to TRBJ1-3, with a weak D call TRBD1 (6 bases). Trimming left V 0 bases short and J 0 bases short, with 13 bases between. Germline V gives CDR1 SGHKS, CDR2 YYEKEE (reference sequence). The CDR3 covers 17 residues. CDR3 coding DNA: TGTGCCAGCAGCTTGGGGGGGGCATATCTCTCTGGAAACACCATATATTTT. This sequence encodes CASSLGGAYLSGNTIYF.

The chain links TRBV19 to TRBJ2-3, with D possibly matching TRBD1 (6 bases). Trimming removed 6 bases from V and 0 bases from J, with 13 bases in between. The V gene's germline CDR1 is LNHDA and CDR2 SQIVND (reference sequence). The CDR3 is 15 amino acids. The CDR3 coding sequence is TGTGCCAGTAGACCCCAGGGGTTTAGCACAGATACGCAGTATTTT. It specifies CASRPQGFSTDTQYF.

The table lists this clone with a few counts. The chain recombines TRBV6-5 with TRBJ2-3; unclear D gene. The CDR3 runs to 11 residues. Germline CDR1 is MNHEY and CDR2 is SVGAGI. V was trimmed by 6 bases and J by 1 base, leaving 2 bases between them. The CDR3 region has the DNA TGTGCCAGCAGGGGCACAGATACGCAGTATTTT. Its translation is CASRGTDTQYF.

This clone was recorded a few times. The CDR3 is CASSQGQGATEAFF. In DNA, the CDR3 is TGCGCCAGCAGCCAGGGACAGGGGGCCACTGAAGCTTTCTTT. This rearrangement joins TRBV4-3 to TRBJ1-1; 12 bases align to TRBD1. J lost 4 bases, V lost 3 bases, and 0 bases had no gene match. Germline CDR1 is LGHNA and CDR2 is YSLEER. The CDR3 contains 14 residues.

The rearrangement links TRBV6-2 or TRBV6-3 to TRBJ2-6; 7 bases fit TRBD1. Trimming cost V 6 bases and J 4 bases; bases outside gene matches: 3. Germline V lookup: CDR1 MNHEY, CDR2 SVGEGT. The CDR3 is made up of 14 amino acids. The CDR3 coding sequence is TGTGCCAGCAGCGACAGGGCGGGGGCCAACGTCCTGACTTTC. Residues: CASSDRAGANVLTF.

The gene calls are TRBV19 and TRBJ2-2; D call uncertain. The V gene's germline CDR1 is LNHDA and CDR2 SQIVND (reference sequence). V was cut by 5 bases and J by 6 bases, with 10 bases left in between. The CDR3 runs 13 residues. DNA for the CDR3: TGTGCCAGTAGTCCTCAGATGGCCGGGGAGCTGTTTTTT. Amino acid sequence: CASSPQMAGELFF. Full variable domain (missing parts from reference TRBV19 and TRBJ2-2): DGGITQSPKYLFRKEGQNVTLSCEQNLNHDAMYWYRQDPGQGLRLIYYSQIVNDFQKGDIAEGYSVSREKKESFPLTVTSAQKNPTAFYLCASSPQMAGELFFGEGSRLTVL.

The genes are TRBV7-3 and TRBJ2-3; 8 nucleotides line up with TRBD2. The CDR3 runs to 16 residues. J lost 2 bases, V lost 1 base, and 5 bases had no gene match. CDR1 is SGHTA and CDR2 is FQGTGA in the germline V gene. The CDR3 protein is CASSLRGGRPTDTQYF. The CDR3 coding sequence is TGTGCCAGCAGCTTAAGGGGCGGGAGGCCCACAGATACGCAGTATTTT. Combining the CDR3 with reference TRBV7-3 and TRBJ2-3 gives the whole variable domain GAGVSQTPSNKVTEKGKYVELRCDPISGHTALYWYRQSLGQGPEFLIYFQGTGAADDSGLPNDRFFAVRPEGSVSTLKIQRTERGDSAVYLCASSLRGGRPTDTQYFGPGTRLTVL.

The chain links TRBV18 to TRBJ2-2; perhaps TRBD2 as D (6 bases). Germline assignment: CDR1 KGHSH and CDR2 LQKENI. The CDR3 has 14 residues. V lost 1 base and J 7 bases, leaving 10 bases between the germline ends. The DNA for the CDR3 is TGTGCCAGCTCACCACGGCGGGGAGACGGGGAGCTGTTTTTT. It translates to CASSPRRGDGELFF.

The chain has TRBV5-1 and TRBJ2-7; 10 bases are shared with TRBD2. J was trimmed by 5 bases and V by 0 bases; bases with no gene match: 2. This CDR3 has 14 amino acids. In germline, CDR1 is SGHRS, CDR2 YFSETQ. The DNA for the CDR3 is TGCGCCAGCAGCTTGGGTCTAGCGGGAGACGAGCAGTACTTC. Translating gives CASSLGLAGDEQYF.

This clone has only a few counts. The CDR3, as DNA: TGTGCCAGCAGTTACGCTGTGACAGGGAATGGCTACACCTTC. It yields the protein CASSYAVTGNGYTF. This chain uses TRBV6-2 or TRBV6-3 with TRBJ1-2, with TRBD1 matching over 7 bases. The V gene's germline CDR1 is MNHEY and CDR2 SVGEGT. The CDR3 consists of 14 residues. The V and J ends lost 2 bases and 6 bases, in that order; junction bases with no gene match: 6.

The chain recombines TRBV19 with TRBJ2-5; 7 nucleotides align to TRBD1. The CDR3 is 14 residues long. The ends lost 3 bases at V and 1 base at J; junction bases unmatched: 2. Germline V gene sequence: CDR1 LNHDA, CDR2 SQIVND (reference sequence). The CDR3, as DNA: TGTGCCAGTAGTATGGGGACAGCCCAAGAGACCCAGTACTTC. Amino acids: CASSMGTAQETQYF.

This chain uses TRBV18 with TRBJ2-5; TRBD2 agrees at 10 bases. The CDR3 length is 14 residues. The germline CDR1 and CDR2 sequences are KGHSH and LQKENI. Losses at the gene ends were 3 bases for V and 5 bases for J; bases not matched to a gene: 3. The CDR3 DNA reads TGTGCCAGCTCACCGCCGGGACTAGCGGAGACCCAGTACTTC. Encoded protein: CASSPPGLAETQYF.

The V gene is TRBV9, the J gene TRBJ2-3; perhaps TRBD1 as D (6 bases). The V and J ends lost 0 bases and 3 bases respectively, with 11 bases between them. CDR1 and CDR2 (germline): SGDLS, YYNGEE. The CDR3 loop spans 15 amino acids. The CDR3 loop is CASSVDTGQTDTQYF. Here the CDR3 DNA reads TGTGCCAGCAGCGTAGATACAGGGCAAACAGATACGCAGTATTTT. The entire variable domain, with the rest obtained from reference TRBV9 and TRBJ2-3, is as follows: DSGVTQTPKHLITATGQRVTLRCSPRSGDLSVYWYQQSLDQGLQFLIQYYNGEERAKGNILERFSAQQFPDLHSELNLSSLELGDSALYFCASSVDTGQTDTQYFGPGTRLTVL.

This clone was counted only a few times. The chain carries TRBV30 and TRBJ1-6, with TRBD1 matching 9 bases. V lost 4 bases and J lost 4; bases outside the gene matches: 5. Germline-derived CDR1 and CDR2 are GTSNPN and SVGIG (reference sequence). This CDR3 has 15 amino acids. The CDR3 DNA sequence: TGTGCCTGGAAAACCGGGACAGGGTATAATTCACCCCTCCACTTT. Its protein is CAWKTGTGYNSPLHF.

This clone appeared a single time. The chain joins TRBV6-1 to TRBJ1-4; a possible D gene is TRBD1 (6 bases). V was cut by 3 bases and J by 6 bases, with 14 bases left in between. Germline V lookup: CDR1 MNHNS, CDR2 SASEGT. The CDR3 is 15 residues long. CDR3 sequence reads: CASSDKGGLDEKLFF. In nucleotides, the CDR3 is TGTGCCAGCAGTGATAAGGGGGGTTTGGATGAAAAACTGTTTTTT.

This sequence joins TRBV7-9 and TRBJ2-2; 10 bases are a match to TRBD1. V trimming: 6 bases; J trimming: 8 bases; junction bases outside the gene matches: 9. The CDR3 extends over 15 amino acids. Germline lookup yields CDR1 SEHNR and CDR2 FQNEAQ (reference sequence). CDR3 residues: CASRTGTGVWGELFF. DNA for the CDR3: TGTGCCAGCAGAACCGGGACAGGGGTCTGGGGGGAGCTGTTTTTT.

The chain couples TRBV21-1 to TRBJ2-6; TRBD1, the table's D call, was not compared with the DNA. TRBV21-1 is a known pseudogene. The CDR3 covers 16 residues. The CDR3 here is CASSTQPRAGANVLTF. CDR3 nucleotides: TGTGCCAGCAGCACCCAACCCAGGGCTGGGGCCAACGTCCTGACTTTC.

The chain has TRBV6-1 and TRBJ1-2; TRBD1 matches 7 bases. Germline CDR1 reads MNHNS; CDR2 reads SASEGT. There are 17 residues in the CDR3. V lost 2 bases to trimming and J lost 0 bases; unmatched junction nucleotides: 9. CDR3 in amino acids: CASSEIDRALANYGYTF. In DNA, the CDR3 is TGTGCCAGCAGTGAAATCGACAGGGCCCTAGCTAACTATGGCTACACCTTC.